The rows below give T cell receptor beta chains drawn from one sample of a study of blood T cell repertoires in COVID-19. Measured with immunoSEQ multiplex PCR; TCRdb has only the in-frame clones, and not every one. The sample shows some 90,000 clones, approximately 86% of them seen only once. The sample taken for sequencing was peripheral blood. The receptors come from an elderly woman with acute or convalescent COVID-19. Both conserved end residues are part of each CDR3. Each record gives: V gene, D gene, clone size, J gene, CDR3 DNA, CDR3 protein. The D gene is left open where the match is weak. Clone size is not always given. Where it is, it says once, few, many or a class for expanded clones.

TRBV9,NA,NA,TRBJ1-2,TGTGCCAGCAGCGTAGGGGAGGGACAAGCATATGGCTACACCTTC,CASSVGEGQAYGYTF
TRBV28,TRBD1,few,TRBJ1-2,TGTGCCAGCAGATTGGGACAGGGCGGGCGCTACACCTTC,CASRLGQGGRYTF
TRBV6-5,NA,NA,TRBJ1-3,TGTGCCAGCAGGGAGGGTTCCAACTCTGGAAACACCATATATTTT,CASREGSNSGNTIYF
TRBV5-6,TRBD1,NA,TRBJ2-1,TGTGCCAGCAGCGTGAGGGACAGGGCTCTTCCGTTCTTC,CASSVRDRALPFF
TRBV5-1,TRBD1,NA,TRBJ1-2,TGCGCCAGCAGTTCAGGACAGGGGGACTATGGCTACACCTTC,CASSSGQGDYGYTF
TRBV2,TRBD1,NA,TRBJ2-7,TGTGCCAGCAGTGCAGCCGGGACAGCCTACGAGCAGTACTTC,CASSAAGTAYEQYF
TRBV2,TRBD1,once,TRBJ2-5,TGTGCCAGCAGTCAGGTCTGGGACAGGCAAGAGACCCAGTACTTC,CASSQVWDRQETQYF
TRBV6-5,TRBD1,few,TRBJ1-6,TGTGCCAGCAGACCACAGGGGAATTCACCCCTCCACTTT,CASRPQGNSPLHF
TRBV19,TRBD1,NA,TRBJ1-5,TGTGCCAGTAGTAGGGGGACAGGCGATAGCAATCAGCCCCAGCATTTT,CASSRGTGDSNQPQHF
TRBV5-1,NA,NA,TRBJ2-7,TGCGCCAGCAGCTTGGAACAGGCCTCCTACGAGCAGTACTTC,CASSLEQASYEQYF
TRBV3-1/TRBV3-2,TRBD1,NA,TRBJ1-2,TGTGCCAGCAGCCCGACCGGGACAGGGGGCGCGTGGGATGGCTACACCTTC,CASSPTGTGGAWDGYTF
TRBV3-1/TRBV3-2,TRBD2,NA,TRBJ2-7,TGTGCCAGCAGCTTACTTCTGCGGGGGGATTTCGAGCAGTACTTC,CASSLLLRGDFEQYF
TRBV7-8,TRBD2,NA,TRBJ2-3,TGTGCCAGCAGCACCCGGGGGGAGGGCACAGATACGCAGTATTTT,CASSTRGEGTDTQYF
TRBV5-1,TRBD2,NA,TRBJ2-5,TGCGCCAGCAGCCCTGGACTAGCGGGGGGTCAAGAGACCCAGTACTTC,CASSPGLAGGQETQYF
TRBV3-1/TRBV3-2,NA,NA,TRBJ2-5,TGTGCCAGCAGCAGCTGGGGGGAATCAGAGACCCAGTACTTC,CASSSWGESETQYF
TRBV11-3,TRBD2,NA,TRBJ2-3,TGTGCCAGCAGCCTCGGGACTAGCGGGGGAAAAGATACGCAGTATTTT,CASSLGTSGGKDTQYF
TRBV29-1,NA,NA,TRBJ1-4,TGCAGCGTTGAAGATCCCGCTACCGAAAAACTGTTTTTT,CSVEDPATEKLFF
TRBV5-4,TRBD2,NA,TRBJ2-7,TGTGCCAGCAGCTTGGGGACTAGCGCTCCCTACGAGCAGTACTTC,CASSLGTSAPYEQYF
TRBV5-4,NA,NA,TRBJ2-1,TGTGCCAGCAGCACCCGACTACCGATTAACAATGAGCAGTTCTTC,CASSTRLPINNEQFF
TRBV3-1/TRBV3-2,TRBD1,once,TRBJ2-7,TGTGCCAGCAGTCTATTTATGGACAGGGAATCCGAGCAGTACTTC,CASSLFMDRESEQYF
TRBV3-1/TRBV3-2,TRBD2,NA,TRBJ2-1,TGTGCCAGCAGCCAAGATGTTAGCGGGGAGGAGTTCTTC,CASSQDVSGEEFF
TRBV18,NA,NA,TRBJ2-7,TGTGCCAGCTCAAAGCGGTGGGAGGCCAAAGACTACGAGCAGTACTTC,CASSKRWEAKDYEQYF
TRBV11-2,NA,NA,TRBJ2-5,TGTGCCAGCAGCCAGCAAGAGACCCAGTACTTC,CASSQQETQYF
TRBV15,NA,few,TRBJ1-2,TGTGCCACCAGCAGGGGGCAGGTCTATGGCTACACCTTC,CATSRGQVYGYTF
TRBV19,NA,NA,TRBJ1-3,TGTGCCAGTTCCCCCGGGGCTGGAAACACCATATATTTT,CASSPGAGNTIYF
TRBV28,NA,few,TRBJ2-7,TGTGCCAGCAGCCCTTCCCAGGGAAATAGGTACGAGCAGTACTTC,CASSPSQGNRYEQYF
TRBV2,NA,NA,TRBJ1-1,TGTGCCAGCAGCAACATGGGCTTGAACACTGAAGCTTTCTTT,CASSNMGLNTEAFF
TRBV29-1,NA,NA,TRBJ1-1,TGCAGCGTTGTGATGGCAAGATTGAACACTGAAGCTTTCTTT,CSVVMARLNTEAFF
TRBV13,NA,NA,TRBJ1-3,TGTGCCAGCAGCTTAGATCGGGGTCCCTCTGGAAACACCATATATTTT,CASSLDRGPSGNTIYF
TRBV29-1,TRBD1,NA,TRBJ2-3,TGCAGCGTCGAGAGGGGGCTTATGGCAGATACGCAGTATTTT,CSVERGLMADTQYF
TRBV23-1,TRBD2,NA,TRBJ2-7,TGCGCCAGCAGTCCCCAGACCGCTAGCGGGGGGGTCCGCGAGCAGTACTTC,CASSPQTASGGVREQYF
TRBV4-1,NA,NA,TRBJ2-7,TGCGCCAGCAGCCAGGCCGGGACAATAGACGAGCAGTACTTC,CASSQAGTIDEQYF
TRBV27,TRBD1,NA,TRBJ2-7,TGTGCCAGCAGTCCTAGACCGGGACAGGGATATGAGCAGTACTTC,CASSPRPGQGYEQYF
TRBV9,TRBD2,NA,TRBJ2-1,TGTGCCAGCCAGCGGGGGACCTACAATGAGCAGTTCTTC,CASQRGTYNEQFF
TRBV7-9,NA,NA,TRBJ1-3,TGTGCCAGCAGCCACCACTTAGACTACTCTGGAAACACCATATATTTT,CASSHHLDYSGNTIYF
TRBV10-3,TRBD1,NA,TRBJ1-2,TGTGCCAACTCACAGGGGGTTGATGGCTACACCTTC,CANSQGVDGYTF
TRBV6-5,TRBD1,NA,TRBJ2-7,TGTGCCAGCGGACAGGGGGCCAACGAGCAGTACTTC,CASGQGANEQYF
TRBV28,TRBD1,NA,TRBJ1-2,TGTGCCAGCAGTCGGACAGGGGAAAACTATGGCTACACCTTC,CASSRTGENYGYTF
TRBV11-3,TRBD1,once,TRBJ2-1,TGTGCCAGCAGCGCCGGACAGGGTAATGAGCAGTTCTTC,CASSAGQGNEQFF
TRBV2,TRBD2,NA,TRBJ2-1,TGTGCCAGCAGTGAAGCGGGGGGGACCTACAATGAGCAGTTCTTC,CASSEAGGTYNEQFF
TRBV13,NA,NA,TRBJ1-2,TGTGCCAGCAGCCCCCTAAACTACACCTTC,CASSPLNYTF
TRBV6-5,NA,NA,TRBJ1-2,TGTGCCAGCAGTATGCCTGGCAACTATGGCTACACCTTC,CASSMPGNYGYTF
TRBV4-1,NA,NA,TRBJ1-2,TGCGCCAGCAGCCAACCCTGGTGGGCCAGACCTAACTATGGCTACACCTTC,CASSQPWWARPNYGYTF
TRBV5-1,NA,NA,TRBJ1-4,TGCGCCAGCAGCAGGGGGTCAGCAACTAATGAAAAACTGTTTTTT,CASSRGSATNEKLFF
TRBV19,NA,few,TRBJ2-7,TGTGCCAGTAGTATAGATACAGGAGCCTACGAGCAGTACTTC,CASSIDTGAYEQYF